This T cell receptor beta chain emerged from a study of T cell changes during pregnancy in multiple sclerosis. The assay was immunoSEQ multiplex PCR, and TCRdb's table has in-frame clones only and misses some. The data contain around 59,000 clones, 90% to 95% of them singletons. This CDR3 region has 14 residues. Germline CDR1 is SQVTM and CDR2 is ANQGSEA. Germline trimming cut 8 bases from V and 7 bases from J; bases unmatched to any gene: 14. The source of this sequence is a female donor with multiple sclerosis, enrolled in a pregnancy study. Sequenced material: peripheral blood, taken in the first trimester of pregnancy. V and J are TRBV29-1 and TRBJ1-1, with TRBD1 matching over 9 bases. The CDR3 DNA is TGCAGCACCGGACAGGGGCTCGTAGCGGGTGAAGCTTTCTTT. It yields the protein CSTGQGLVAGEAFF.